A selection of T cell receptor beta chains follows, all from one sample in a study of T cell repertoires in cytomegalovirus infection. Via MiXCR, TCRdb re-called the reads, giving one row per CDR3 protein. The sample has approximately 500,000 distinct CDR3 sequences; 16% are singletons. Specimen: CD8+ T cells from PBMCs. These receptors were collected from a human donor in good health (CMV status not recorded). Some clones in this sample may be carry-over from other donors' samples. Both conserved end residues are part of each CDR3. A D gene is named only where the DNA matches it firmly. Size is stated for part of the rows, as once, few or many counts, or as a class when the clone is expanded.

J gene | clone size | CDR3 length | D gene | V gene | CDR3 protein | CDR3 DNA
TRBJ2-1 | many | 16 | NA | TRBV7-8 | CASSPRTGRESNEQFF | TGTGCCAGCAGCCCCCGGACGGGAAGGGAGAGCAATGAGCAGTTCTTC
TRBJ1-1 | NA | 14 | NA | TRBV3-1 | CASSQDVSYTEAFF | TGTGCCAGCAGCCAAGATGTCAGTTACACTGAAGCTTTCTTT
TRBJ1-5 | few | 14 | NA | TRBV12-5 | CASGFWDLSQPQHF | TGTGCTAGTGGTTTCTGGGATTTAAGCCAGCCCCAGCATTTT
TRBJ2-3 | many | 15 | NA | TRBV29-1 | CSVEDPRTSTDTQYF | TGCAGCGTTGAAGATCCCAGAACCAGCACAGATACGCAGTATTTT
TRBJ1-1 | many | 13 | NA | TRBV4-1 | CASSLLRETEAFF | TGCGCCAGCAGCCTCCTAAGGGAGACTGAAGCTTTCTTT
TRBJ2-1 | many | 13 | NA | TRBV19 | CASNLGGAREQFF | TGTGCCAGTAACTTAGGAGGGGCTCGGGAGCAGTTCTTC
TRBJ2-3 | NA | 14 | NA | TRBV5-4 | CASSLWRDGDTQYF | TGTGCCAGCAGCTTGTGGCGGGATGGAGATACGCAGTATTTT
TRBJ1-5 | many | 15 | TRBD1 | TRBV15 | CATSRDLTGDQPQHF | TGTGCCACCAGCAGAGATCTTACAGGGGATCAGCCCCAGCATTTT
TRBJ1-2 | many | 12 | NA | TRBV6-1 | CASSEKGNGYTF | TGTGCCAGCAGTGAAAAGGGGAATGGCTACACCTTC
TRBJ2-3 | few | 14 | NA | TRBV24-1 | CATSDDKGPDTQYF | TGTGCCACCAGTGATGACAAGGGCCCAGATACGCAGTATTTT
TRBJ2-5 | few | 15 | TRBD2 | TRBV7-7 | CASSPSLGGQETQYF | TGTGCCAGCAGCCCATCCCTGGGGGGGCAAGAGACCCAGTACTTC
TRBJ1-1 | NA | 11 | NA | TRBV29-1 | CSVAIGEGAFF | TGCAGCGTCGCAATTGGGGAAGGGGCTTTCTTT
TRBJ2-1 | NA | 17 | TRBD1 | TRBV12-3/TRBV12-4 | CASRGTGGLPRNNEQFF | TGTGCCAGCAGAGGGACAGGGGGCCTGCCGCGCAACAATGAGCAGTTCTTC
TRBJ2-5 | many | 14 | NA | TRBV5-4 | CASSFVSAQETQYF | TGTGCCAGCAGCTTCGTAAGCGCCCAAGAGACCCAGTACTTC
TRBJ1-4 | many | 16 | NA | TRBV14 | CASSQDEEGTNEKLFF | TGTGCCAGCAGCCAAGATGAGGAGGGGACTAATGAAAAACTGTTTTTT
TRBJ1-2 | many | 15 | NA | TRBV5-6 | CASSLAKGGADGYTF | TGTGCCAGCAGCTTGGCCAAAGGGGGGGCCGATGGCTACACCTTC
TRBJ2-1 | few | 14 | NA | TRBV4-1 | CASSQVGSHNEQFF | TGCGCCAGCAGCCAAGTCGGGTCCCACAATGAGCAGTTCTTC
TRBJ1-5 | NA | 14 | NA | TRBV19 | CASTNDPLSEPQHF | TGTGCCAGTACCAATGACCCACTATCAGAGCCCCAGCATTTT
TRBJ2-7 | many | 13 | NA | TRBV11-1 | CASSPDSYYEQYF | TGTGCCAGCAGCCCGGACAGTTACTACGAGCAGTACTTC
TRBJ1-4 | NA | 10 | NA | TRBV24-1 | CATSGDSLFF | TGTGCCACCAGTGGAGACAGTCTGTTTTTT
TRBJ2-3 | NA | 13 | NA | TRBV5-1 | CASSGQRPDTQYF | TGCGCCAGCAGCGGGCAAAGGCCAGATACGCAGTATTTT
TRBJ1-1 | many | 15 | TRBD1 | TRBV11-2 | CASSLDGTGVTEAFF | TGTGCCAGCAGCTTAGACGGGACAGGGGTGACTGAAGCTTTCTTT
TRBJ2-3 | NA | 17 | TRBD2 | TRBV4-1 | CASSQTLTSGSTDTQYF | TGCGCCAGCAGCCAAACCCTGACTAGCGGGAGTACAGATACGCAGTATTTT
TRBJ2-1 | NA | 16 | TRBD2 | TRBV2 | CASRRLAGNSYNEQFF | TGTGCCAGCAGGAGACTAGCGGGAAATTCCTACAATGAGCAGTTCTTC
TRBJ1-2 | many | 14 | NA | TRBV7-8 | CASSFRPGSNGYTF | TGTGCCAGCAGCTTCAGGCCAGGGAGTAATGGCTACACCTTC
TRBJ2-4 | few | 14 | NA | TRBV29-1 | CSVENGPYESIQYF | TGCAGCGTTGAGAACGGGCCCTATGAAAGCATTCAGTACTTC
TRBJ1-1 | many | 16 | NA | TRBV27 | CASSLRGMGYYTEAFF | TGTGCCAGCAGTTTAAGAGGGATGGGCTATTACACTGAAGCTTTCTTT
TRBJ1-1 | many | 17 | NA | TRBV11-2 | CASTNPYDSEWNTEAFF | TGTGCCAGCACTAACCCTTACGACAGTGAATGGAACACTGAAGCTTTCTTT
TRBJ1-3 | few | 15 | NA | TRBV10-2 | CASSEGGPSGNTIYF | TGCGCCAGCAGTGAGGGCGGACCCTCTGGAAACACCATATATTTT
TRBJ2-7 | few | 14 | TRBD1 | TRBV27 | CASSAGTGFEEQYF | TGTGCCAGCAGTGCCGGGACAGGGTTTGAGGAGCAGTACTTC
TRBJ2-1 | many | 12 | NA | TRBV6-1 | CASTSLSGEQFF | TGTGCCAGCACCTCGCTTTCTGGGGAGCAGTTCTTC
TRBJ2-3 | many | 15 | NA | TRBV7-6 | CASRVNERDTDTQYF | TGTGCCAGCAGGGTTAACGAGAGGGACACAGATACGCAGTATTTT
TRBJ2-2 | NA | 17 | TRBD1 | TRBV5-6 | CASSFVRGQGNTGELFF | TGTGCCAGCAGCTTCGTAAGGGGACAGGGGAACACCGGGGAGCTGTTTTTT
TRBJ2-1 | NA | 15 | NA | TRBV28 | CASTHDRSSYNEQFF | TGTGCCAGCACCCATGACAGAAGCTCCTACAATGAGCAGTTCTTC
TRBJ2-3 | NA | 13 | NA | TRBV11-2 | CASSLDNAETQYF | TGTGCCAGCAGCTTAGATAACGCGGAAACGCAGTATTTT
TRBJ2-7 | NA | 14 | NA | TRBV30 | CAWSVGQGAYEQYF | TGTGCCTGGAGTGTAGGTCAGGGCGCCTACGAGCAGTACTTC
TRBJ2-7 | many | 17 | TRBD1 | TRBV12-3/TRBV12-4 | CASSLGGPRDRTYEQYF | TGTGCCAGCAGTTTAGGGGGCCCAAGGGACAGGACCTACGAGCAGTACTTC
TRBJ1-3 | few | 14 | NA | TRBV20-1 | CSAIPDSSGNTIYF | TGCAGTGCCATACCGGACAGCTCTGGAAACACCATATATTTT
TRBJ2-1 | NA | 15 | NA | TRBV6-6 | CASSPLDGSYNEQFF | TGTGCCAGCAGCCCCCTGGACGGCTCCTACAATGAGCAGTTCTTC
TRBJ2-7 | many | 16 | NA | TRBV7-6 | CASSLPGRASSYEQYF | TGTGCCAGCAGCTTACCGGGCAGGGCTAGCTCCTACGAGCAGTACTTC